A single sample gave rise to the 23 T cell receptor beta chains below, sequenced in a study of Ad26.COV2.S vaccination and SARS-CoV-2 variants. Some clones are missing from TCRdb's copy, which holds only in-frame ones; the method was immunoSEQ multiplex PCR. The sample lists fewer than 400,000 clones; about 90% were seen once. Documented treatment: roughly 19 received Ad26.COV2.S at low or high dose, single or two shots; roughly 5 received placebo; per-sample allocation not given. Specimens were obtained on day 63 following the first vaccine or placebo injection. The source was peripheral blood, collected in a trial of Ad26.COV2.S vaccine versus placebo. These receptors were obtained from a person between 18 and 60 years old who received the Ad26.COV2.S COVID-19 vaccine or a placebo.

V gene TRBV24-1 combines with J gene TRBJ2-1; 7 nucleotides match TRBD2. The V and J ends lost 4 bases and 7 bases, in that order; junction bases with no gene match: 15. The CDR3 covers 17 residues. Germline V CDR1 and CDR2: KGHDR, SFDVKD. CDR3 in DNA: TGTGCCACCAGTGACGCGAGGGGAGCGGGATTACAAAATGAGCAGTTCTTC. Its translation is CATSDARGAGLQNEQFF.

The CDR3 sequence: CASSPSRSFSPLHF. CDR3 bases: TGTGCCAGCTCACCCTCAAGAAGTTTTTCACCCCTCCACTTT. J is TRBJ1-6 and V is TRBV18; D is unclear. This CDR3 region has 14 residues. The germline gives CDR1 KGHSH, CDR2 LQKENI. The V gene lost 3 bases and the J gene lost 9 bases, with 12 bases spanning the gap.

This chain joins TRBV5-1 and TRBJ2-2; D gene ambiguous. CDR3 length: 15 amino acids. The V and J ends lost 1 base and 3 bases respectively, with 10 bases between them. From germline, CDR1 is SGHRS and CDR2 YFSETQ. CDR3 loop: CASSLRQAYTGELFF. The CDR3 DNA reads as TGCGCCAGCAGCTTGAGGCAGGCCTACACCGGGGAGCTGTTTTTT.

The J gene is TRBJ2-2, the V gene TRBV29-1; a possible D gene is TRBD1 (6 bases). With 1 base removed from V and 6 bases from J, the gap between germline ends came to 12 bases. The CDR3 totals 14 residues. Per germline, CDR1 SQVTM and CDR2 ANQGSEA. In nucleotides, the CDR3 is TGCAGCGTTGAAGTAATCAGGGGCGCCGGGGAGCTGTTTTTT. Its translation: CSVEVIRGAGELFF.

CDR3 sequence: CASTPTFTDYGYTF. The CDR3 coding sequence is TGTGCCAGCACCCCGACCTTTACAGACTATGGCTACACCTTC. V gene TRBV3-1 (or the pseudogene TRBV3-2) combines with J gene TRBJ1-2; unclear D gene. Trimming left V 7 bases short and J 3 bases short, with 15 bases between. The CDR3 is 14 amino acids. Germline V CDR1 and CDR2: LGHDT, YNNKEL (reference sequence).

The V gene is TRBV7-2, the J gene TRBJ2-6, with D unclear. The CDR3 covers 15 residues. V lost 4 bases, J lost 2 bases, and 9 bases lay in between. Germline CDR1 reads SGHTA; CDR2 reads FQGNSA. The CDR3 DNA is TGTGCCAGCAGCTCCGGGTATACTGGGGCCAACGTCCTGACTTTC. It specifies CASSSGYTGANVLTF.

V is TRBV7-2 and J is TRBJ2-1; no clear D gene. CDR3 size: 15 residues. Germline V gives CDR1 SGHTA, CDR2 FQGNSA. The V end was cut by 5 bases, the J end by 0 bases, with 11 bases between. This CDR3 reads CASSPARNSYNEQFF. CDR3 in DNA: TGTGCCAGCAGCCCAGCACGTAACTCCTACAATGAGCAGTTCTTC.

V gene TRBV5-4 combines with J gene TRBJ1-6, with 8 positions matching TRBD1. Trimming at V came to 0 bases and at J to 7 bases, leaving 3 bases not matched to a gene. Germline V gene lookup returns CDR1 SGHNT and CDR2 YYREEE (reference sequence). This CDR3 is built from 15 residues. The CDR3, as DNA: TGTGCCAGCAGCTTGGTAGGACAGGGAAATTCACCCCTCCACTTT. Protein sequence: CASSLVGQGNSPLHF.

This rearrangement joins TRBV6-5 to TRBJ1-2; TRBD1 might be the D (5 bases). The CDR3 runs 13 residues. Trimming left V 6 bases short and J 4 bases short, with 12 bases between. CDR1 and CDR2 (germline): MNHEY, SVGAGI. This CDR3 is CASRLDSTYGYTF. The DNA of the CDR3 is TGTGCCAGCAGATTAGACAGTACCTATGGCTACACCTTC.

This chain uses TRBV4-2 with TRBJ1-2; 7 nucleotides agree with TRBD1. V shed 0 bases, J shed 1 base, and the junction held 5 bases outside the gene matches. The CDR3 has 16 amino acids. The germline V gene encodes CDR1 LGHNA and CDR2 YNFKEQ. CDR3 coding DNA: TGTGCCAGCAGCCAAGAGGGGGACAGAGGTAACTATGGCTACACCTTC. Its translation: CASSQEGDRGNYGYTF.

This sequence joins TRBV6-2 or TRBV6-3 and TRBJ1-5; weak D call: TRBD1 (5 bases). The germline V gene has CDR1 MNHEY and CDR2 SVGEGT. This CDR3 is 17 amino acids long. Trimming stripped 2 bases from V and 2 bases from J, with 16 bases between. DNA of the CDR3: TGTGCCAGCAGTTACGATTTGGGGTCGGGGGGCAATCAGCCCCAGCATTTT. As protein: CASSYDLGSGGNQPQHF.

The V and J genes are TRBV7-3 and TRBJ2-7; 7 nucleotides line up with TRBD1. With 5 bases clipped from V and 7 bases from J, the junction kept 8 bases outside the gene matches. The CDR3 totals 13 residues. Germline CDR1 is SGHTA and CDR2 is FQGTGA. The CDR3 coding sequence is TGTGCCAGCAGCAACACAGGGGCGTGGGAGCAGTACGTC. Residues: CASSNTGAWEQYV.

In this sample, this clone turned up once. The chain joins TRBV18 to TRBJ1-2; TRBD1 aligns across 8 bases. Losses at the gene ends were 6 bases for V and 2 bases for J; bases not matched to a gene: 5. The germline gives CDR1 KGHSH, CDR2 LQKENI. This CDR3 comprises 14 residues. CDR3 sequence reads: CASSGQGANYGYTF. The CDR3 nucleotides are TGTGCCAGCTCCGGGCAGGGGGCGAACTATGGCTACACCTTC.

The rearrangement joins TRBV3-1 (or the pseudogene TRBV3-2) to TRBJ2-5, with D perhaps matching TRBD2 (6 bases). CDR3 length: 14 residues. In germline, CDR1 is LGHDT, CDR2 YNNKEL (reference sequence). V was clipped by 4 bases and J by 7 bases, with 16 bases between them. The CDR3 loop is CASSRGLPGGTQYF. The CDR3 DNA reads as TGTGCCAGCAGCCGAGGACTACCCGGGGGGACCCAGTACTTC.

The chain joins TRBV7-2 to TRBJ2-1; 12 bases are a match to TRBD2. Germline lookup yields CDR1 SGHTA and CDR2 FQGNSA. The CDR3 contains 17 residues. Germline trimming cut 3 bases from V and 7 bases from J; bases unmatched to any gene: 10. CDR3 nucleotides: TGTGCCAGCAGCTTCCCCCTAGCGGGAGGGCCGCGGAATGAGCAGTTCTTC. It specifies CASSFPLAGGPRNEQFF.

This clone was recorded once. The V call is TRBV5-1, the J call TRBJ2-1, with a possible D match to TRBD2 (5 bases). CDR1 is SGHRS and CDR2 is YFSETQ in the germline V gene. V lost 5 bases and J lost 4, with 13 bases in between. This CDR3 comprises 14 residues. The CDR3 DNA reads TGCGCCAGCAGTCGAGCCGGGGAATACAATGAGCAGTTCTTC. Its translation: CASSRAGEYNEQFF.

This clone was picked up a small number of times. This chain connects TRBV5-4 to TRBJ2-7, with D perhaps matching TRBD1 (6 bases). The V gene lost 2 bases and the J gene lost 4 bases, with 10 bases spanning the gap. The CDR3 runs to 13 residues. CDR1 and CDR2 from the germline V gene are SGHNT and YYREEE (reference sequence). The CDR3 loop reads CASSFGTRYEQYF. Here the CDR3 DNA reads TGTGCCAGCAGCTTTGGGACAAGGTACGAGCAGTACTTC.

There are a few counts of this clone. The DNA for the CDR3 is TGTGCCAGCAGTTCTGACCCTCTCAGCTCTGGAAACACCATATATTTT. Translated, it gives CASSSDPLSSGNTIYF. The gene calls are TRBV6-5 and TRBJ1-3, with D unclear. This CDR3 has 16 amino acids. Germline V gene lookup returns CDR1 MNHEY and CDR2 SVGAGI. Trimming stripped 4 bases from V and 0 bases from J, with 13 bases between.

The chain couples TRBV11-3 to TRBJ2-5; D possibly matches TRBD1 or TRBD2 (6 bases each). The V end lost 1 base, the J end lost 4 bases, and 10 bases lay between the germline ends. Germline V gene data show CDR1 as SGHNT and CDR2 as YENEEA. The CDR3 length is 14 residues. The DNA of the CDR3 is TGTGCCAGCAGCTTAGTTCGGGGGCGAGAGACCCAGTACTTC. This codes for CASSLVRGRETQYF.

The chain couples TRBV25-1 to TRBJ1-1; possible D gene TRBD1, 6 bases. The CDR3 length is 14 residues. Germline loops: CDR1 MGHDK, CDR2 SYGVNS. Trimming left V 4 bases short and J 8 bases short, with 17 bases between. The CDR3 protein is CASSGAGAVKEAFF. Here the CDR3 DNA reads TGTGCCAGCAGTGGGGCAGGGGCAGTAAAAGAAGCTTTCTTT. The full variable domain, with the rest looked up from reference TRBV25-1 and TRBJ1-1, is EADIYQTPRYLVIGTGKKITLECSQTMGHDKMYWYQQDPGMELHLIHYSYGVNSTEKGDLSSESTVSRIRTEHFPLTLESARPSHTSQYLCASSGAGAVKEAFFGQGTRLTVV.

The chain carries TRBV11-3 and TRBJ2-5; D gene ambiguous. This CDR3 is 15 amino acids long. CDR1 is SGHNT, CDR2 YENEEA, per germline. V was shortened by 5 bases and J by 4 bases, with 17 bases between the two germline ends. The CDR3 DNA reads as TGTGCCAGCAGCCCCCGACGTAATATACGAGAGACCCAGTACTTC. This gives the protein CASSPRRNIRETQYF.

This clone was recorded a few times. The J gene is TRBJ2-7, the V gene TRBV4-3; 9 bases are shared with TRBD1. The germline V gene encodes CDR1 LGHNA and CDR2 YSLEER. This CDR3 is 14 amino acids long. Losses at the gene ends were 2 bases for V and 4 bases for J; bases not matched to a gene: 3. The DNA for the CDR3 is TGCGCCAGCAGCCAAACAGGGGGCAAATACGAGCAGTACTTC. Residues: CASSQTGGKYEQYF.

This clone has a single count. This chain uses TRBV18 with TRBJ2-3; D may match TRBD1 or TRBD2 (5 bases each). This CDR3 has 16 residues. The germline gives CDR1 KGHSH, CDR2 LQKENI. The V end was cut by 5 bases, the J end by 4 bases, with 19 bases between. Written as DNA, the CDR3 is TGTGCCAGCTCAACAGCAAGGGACCGGGCCGCAGATACGCAGTATTTT. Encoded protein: CASSTARDRAADTQYF. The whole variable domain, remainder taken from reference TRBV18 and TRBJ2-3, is NAGVMQNPRHLVRRRGQEARLRCSPMKGHSHVYWYRQLPEEGLKFMVYLQKENIIDESGMPKERFSAEFPKEGPSILRIQQVVRGDSAAYFCASSTARDRAADTQYFGPGTRLTVL.